Following are 14 T cell receptor beta chains from one sample sequenced in a study of blood T cells in healthy people across ages. The authors ran a second PCR of roughly 6 to 12 cycles using a sample-barcoded 5' primer and a J-beta primer mix. TCRdb reanalysed the 5' RACE reads using MiXCR and keeps one entry per CDR3 protein. This sample has approximately 900,000 distinct CDR3 sequences, with about 44% found just once. Material: blood. The receptors here all came from a man younger than 45 in good health.

This clonotype was seen a handful of times. This rearrangement joins TRBV2 to TRBJ2-3, with TRBD2 as a possible D gene (6 bases). The CDR3 spans 13 residues. Germline V CDR1 and CDR2: SNHLY, FYNNEI. V shed 7 bases and J shed 1 base, with 9 bases lying between them. The CDR3, as DNA: TGTGCCAGCACACTAGCCGGCACAGATACGCAGTATTTT. This sequence encodes CASTLAGTDTQYF.

This sequence joins TRBV10-3 and TRBJ1-1; a possible D gene is TRBD1 (5 bases). Looked up from germline, CDR1 is ENHRY and CDR2 is SYGVKD. The ends were cut back, 5 bases at V and 4 bases at J, with 14 bases in the middle. The CDR3 is made up of 14 amino acids. DNA of the CDR3: TGTGCCATCAGTTCTACGCCAGGGTCCACTGAAGCTTTCTTT. It is translated as CAISSTPGSTEAFF.

This chain joins TRBV7-9 and TRBJ1-5, with TRBD1 as a possible D gene (6 bases). This CDR3 has 14 residues. The ends were cut back, 1 base at V and 5 bases at J, with 9 bases in the middle. Germline CDR1 is SEHNR and CDR2 is FQNEAQ (reference sequence). CDR3 in amino acids: CASSLGGPDQPQHF. The CDR3 DNA reads TGTGCCAGCAGCTTAGGGGGGCCCGATCAGCCCCAGCATTTT.

The chain couples TRBV15 to TRBJ2-7; maybe TRBD2 (6 bases). The V gene's germline CDR1 is LNHNV and CDR2 YYDKDF (reference sequence). Between the trimmed V and J ends, which lost 2 bases and 5 bases, there was a span of 13 bases. CDR3 length: 14 amino acids. The CDR3, as DNA: TGTGCCACCAGCAGAAGGAGGGCCGAAGACGAGCAGTACTTC. Translated: CATSRRRAEDEQYF.

The chain joins TRBV29-1 to TRBJ2-7; 11 bases match TRBD2. CDR3 length equals 13 residues. The V gene end was trimmed by 7 bases and the J gene end by 3 bases; junction bases not matched to a gene: 5. Germline V gene lookup returns CDR1 SQVTM and CDR2 ANQGSEA. The CDR3 DNA reads as TGCAGCGCAGTAGCGGGGGGGCACTACGAGCAGTACTTC. Translated, it gives CSAVAGGHYEQYF.

Written as DNA, the CDR3 is TGCGCCAGCAGCTCCGGGACAGGGGTTATCGGGGAGCAGTTCTTC. Protein: CASSSGTGVIGEQFF. The chain uses TRBV5-1 and TRBJ2-1; 10 nucleotides line up with TRBD1. V shed 3 bases, J shed 10 bases, and the junction held 10 bases outside the gene matches. This CDR3 comprises 15 residues. Germline V CDR1 and CDR2: SGHRS, YFSETQ. The full variable domain, its missing parts supplied by reference TRBV5-1 and TRBJ2-1, is KAGVTQTPRYLIKTRGQQVTLSCSPISGHRSVSWYQQTPGQGLQFLFEYFSETQRNKGNFPGRFSGRQFSNSRSEMNVSTLELGDSALYLCASSSGTGVIGEQFFGPGTRLTVL.

This chain links TRBV5-8 with TRBJ1-1; no firm D call. Germline CDR1 is SGHTS and CDR2 is YDEGEE. V dropped 4 bases and J dropped 1 base, with 8 bases sitting between them. The CDR3 loop spans 13 amino acids. In nucleotides, the CDR3 is TGTGCCAGCAGCGATACACCGAACACTGAAGCTTTCTTT. Translation gives CASSDTPNTEAFF.

The chain carries TRBV6-4 and TRBJ2-1, with TRBD2 identical over 10 bases. The CDR3 has 16 residues. Per the germline V gene, CDR1 is MRHNA and CDR2 is SNTAGT. V shed 5 bases and J 6 bases; nucleotides not matched to a gene: 10. CDR3 DNA sequence: TGTGCCAGCAGTACTATCGGGACTAGCGCCGCCAATGAGCAGTTCTTC. Amino acid sequence: CASSTIGTSAANEQFF.

At least ten counts were recorded for this clonotype. This sequence joins TRBV28 and TRBJ2-7, with 7 bases lining up with TRBD1. Trimming at V came to 4 bases and at J to 0 bases, leaving 6 bases not matched to a gene. The CDR3 loop spans 15 amino acids. The V gene's germline CDR1 is MDHEN and CDR2 SYDVKM. CDR3 nucleotides: TGTGCCAGCAGTTCCCCGGGACAGAACTCCTACGAGCAGTACTTC. Translation gives CASSSPGQNSYEQYF.

The chain links TRBV7-2 to TRBJ2-3, with a weak D call TRBD1 (6 bases). Germline CDR1 and CDR2: SGHTA and FQGNSA. CDR3 length: 15 amino acids. The V end was cut by 2 bases, the J end by 4 bases, with 13 bases between. The CDR3 sequence: CTSSLSRGRADTQYF. Here the CDR3 DNA reads TGTACCAGCAGCTTATCCAGGGGCCGGGCAGATACGCAGTATTTT.

The chain combines TRBV29-1 with TRBJ2-1; 9 nucleotides match TRBD2. J lost 8 bases, V lost 1 base, and 18 bases had no gene match. Germline V CDR1 and CDR2: SQVTM, ANQGSEA. There are 18 residues in the CDR3. Here the CDR3 reads CSVEGTGTSFGEVDEQFF. Here the CDR3 DNA reads TGCAGCGTTGAAGGCACCGGGACTAGCTTTGGGGAGGTTGATGAGCAGTTCTTC.

Only a few counts were recorded for this clonotype. V is TRBV29-1 and J is TRBJ2-1, with D perhaps matching TRBD1 (5 bases). CDR1 SQVTM and CDR2 ANQGSEA come from the germline V gene. V was trimmed by 4 bases and J by 5 bases, leaving 12 bases between them. CDR3 length equals 13 residues. CDR3 in amino acids: CSVGRSQDNEQFF. In DNA, the CDR3 is TGCAGCGTTGGCAGATCACAGGACAATGAGCAGTTCTTC.

There are many counts of this clonotype. The chain combines TRBV6-2 or TRBV6-3 with TRBJ1-1; D is undetermined. V lost 0 bases and J 0 bases, leaving 11 bases between the germline ends. Per the germline V gene, CDR1 is MNHEY and CDR2 is SVGEGT. The CDR3 is 16 residues long. The CDR3 DNA sequence: TGTGCCAGCAGTTACTCTAGTAGAACTATGAACACTGAAGCTTTCTTT. Amino acid sequence: CASSYSSRTMNTEAFF.

The V gene is TRBV20-1, the J gene TRBJ2-7; unclear D gene. Trimming shortened V by 1 base and J by 3 bases, and 10 bases separated the two germline ends. The CDR3 runs to 13 residues. CDR1 and CDR2 (germline): DFQATT, SNEGSKA (reference sequence). This CDR3 is CSARVRGDYEQYF. In nucleotides, the CDR3 is TGCAGTGCTAGAGTGCGCGGCGACTACGAGCAGTACTTC.